This T cell receptor (beta chain) was retrieved from a study of blood T cell repertoires in COVID-19. About the research overall: The United States, Italy and Spain supplied acute and convalescent COVID-19 samples. PBMCs, B-cell-depleted T cells, or T cells provided the cDNA or gDNA that made up the material.

In the original analysis: It was from reference gene primer amplification that nucleated cell counts were estimated. Measured with immunoSEQ multiplex PCR; TCRdb has only the in-frame clones, and not every one. The V and J calls and the clone size are those of that table, but D and trimming were determined from the DNA. Among fewer than 110,000 clones, around 84% were seen once, and the ten largest hold less than 2%. Trimming cost V 3 bases and J 0 bases, with 12 bases left between them. CDR3 length: 16 amino acids. Germline V lookup: CDR1 LNHDA, CDR2 SQIVND (reference sequence). This sequence joins TRBV19 and TRBJ1-3; D gene unclear. This clonotype was obtained from a woman aged 70-85 years with active or convalescent COVID-19. Sequenced material: peripheral blood. The CDR3 DNA reads as TGTGCCAGTAGTATCCTGAGCAGACTCTCTGGAAACACCATATATTTT. Amino acid sequence: CASSILSRLSGNTIYF.